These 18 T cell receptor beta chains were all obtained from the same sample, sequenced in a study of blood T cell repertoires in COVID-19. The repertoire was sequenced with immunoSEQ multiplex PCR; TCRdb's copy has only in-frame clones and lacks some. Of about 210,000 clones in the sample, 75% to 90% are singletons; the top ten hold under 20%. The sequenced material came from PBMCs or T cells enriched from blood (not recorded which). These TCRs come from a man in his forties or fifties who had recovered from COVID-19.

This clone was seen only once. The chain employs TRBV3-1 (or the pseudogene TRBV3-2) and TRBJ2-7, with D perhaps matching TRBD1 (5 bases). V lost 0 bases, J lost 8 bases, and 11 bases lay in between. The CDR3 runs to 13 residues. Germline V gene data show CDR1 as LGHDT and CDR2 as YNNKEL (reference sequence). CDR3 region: CASSQDMRTQQYF. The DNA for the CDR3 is TGTGCCAGCAGCCAAGATATGAGGACACAGCAGTACTTC.

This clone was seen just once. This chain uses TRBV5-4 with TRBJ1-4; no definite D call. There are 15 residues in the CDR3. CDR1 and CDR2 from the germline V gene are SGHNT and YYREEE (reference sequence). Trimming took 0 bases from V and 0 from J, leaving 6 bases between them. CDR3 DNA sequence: TGTGCCAGCAGCTTGGGTCCCGCAACTAATGAAAAACTGTTTTTT. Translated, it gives CASSLGPATNEKLFF.

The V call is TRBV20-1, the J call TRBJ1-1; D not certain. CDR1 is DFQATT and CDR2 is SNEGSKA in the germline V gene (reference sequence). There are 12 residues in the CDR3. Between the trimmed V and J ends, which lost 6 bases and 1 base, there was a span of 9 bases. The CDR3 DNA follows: TGCAGTGCAAGTAGGAGGAACACTGAAGCTTTCTTT. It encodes CSASRRNTEAFF.

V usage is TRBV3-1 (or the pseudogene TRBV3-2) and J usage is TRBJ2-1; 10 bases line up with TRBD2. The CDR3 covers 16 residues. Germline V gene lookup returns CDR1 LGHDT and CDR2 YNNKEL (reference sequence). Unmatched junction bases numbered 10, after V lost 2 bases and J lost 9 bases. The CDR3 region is CASSQFLLAGDSEQFF. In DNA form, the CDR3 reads TGTGCCAGCAGCCAATTCCTCCTAGCGGGAGATAGTGAGCAGTTCTTC.

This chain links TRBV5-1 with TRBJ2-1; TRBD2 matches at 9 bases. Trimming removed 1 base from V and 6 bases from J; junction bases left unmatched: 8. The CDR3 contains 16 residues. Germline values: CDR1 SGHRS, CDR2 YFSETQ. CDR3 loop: CASSLYPSGASNEQFF. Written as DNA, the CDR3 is TGCGCCAGCAGCTTGTATCCTAGCGGGGCATCCAATGAGCAGTTCTTC.

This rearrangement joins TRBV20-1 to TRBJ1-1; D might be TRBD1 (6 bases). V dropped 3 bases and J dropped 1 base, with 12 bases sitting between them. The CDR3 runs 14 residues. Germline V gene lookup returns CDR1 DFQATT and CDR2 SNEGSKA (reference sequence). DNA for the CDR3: TGCAGTGCTAGTTTAGCACAGGGGAACACTGAAGCTTTCTTT. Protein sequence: CSASLAQGNTEAFF.

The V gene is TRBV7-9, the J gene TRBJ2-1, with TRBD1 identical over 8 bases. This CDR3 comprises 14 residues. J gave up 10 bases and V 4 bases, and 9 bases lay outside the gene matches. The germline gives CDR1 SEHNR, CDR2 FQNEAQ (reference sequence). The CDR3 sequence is CASSSTGVYSEQFF. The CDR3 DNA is TGTGCCAGCAGCTCGACAGGGGTGTATTCCGAGCAGTTCTTC.

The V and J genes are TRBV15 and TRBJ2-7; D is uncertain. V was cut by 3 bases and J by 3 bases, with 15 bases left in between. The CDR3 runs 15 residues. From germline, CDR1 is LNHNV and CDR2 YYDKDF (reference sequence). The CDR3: CATSSLYRNHYEQYF. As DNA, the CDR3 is TGTGCCACCAGCAGCCTATATCGAAACCACTACGAGCAGTACTTC.

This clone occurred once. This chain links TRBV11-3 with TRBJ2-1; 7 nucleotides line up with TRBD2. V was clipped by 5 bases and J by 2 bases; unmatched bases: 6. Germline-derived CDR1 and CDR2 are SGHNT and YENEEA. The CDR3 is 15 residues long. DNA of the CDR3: TGTGCCAGCAGCCCGGGAGGTCTCCCCTACAATGAGCAGTTCTTC. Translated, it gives CASSPGGLPYNEQFF.

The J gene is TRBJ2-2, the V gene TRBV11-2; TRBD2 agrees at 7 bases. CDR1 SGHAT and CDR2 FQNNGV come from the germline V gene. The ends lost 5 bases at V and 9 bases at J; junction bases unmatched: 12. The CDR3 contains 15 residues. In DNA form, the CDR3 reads TGTGCCAGCAGCCCAACGGGGGGAAGCGACCGGGAGCTGTTTTTT. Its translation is CASSPTGGSDRELFF.

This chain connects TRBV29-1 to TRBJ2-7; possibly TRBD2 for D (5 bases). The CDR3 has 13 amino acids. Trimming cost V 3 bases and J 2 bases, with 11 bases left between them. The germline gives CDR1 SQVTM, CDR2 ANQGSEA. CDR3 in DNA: TGCAGCGTTGACCGACTAAACACCTACGAGCAGTACTTC. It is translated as CSVDRLNTYEQYF.

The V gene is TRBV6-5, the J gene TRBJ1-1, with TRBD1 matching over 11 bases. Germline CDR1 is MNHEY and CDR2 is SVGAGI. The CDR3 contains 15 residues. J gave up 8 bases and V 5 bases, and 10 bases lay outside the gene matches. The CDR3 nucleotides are TGTGCCAGCAGTCTGCGGACAGGGGGCTCGACGGAAGCTTTCTTT. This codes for CASSLRTGGSTEAFF.

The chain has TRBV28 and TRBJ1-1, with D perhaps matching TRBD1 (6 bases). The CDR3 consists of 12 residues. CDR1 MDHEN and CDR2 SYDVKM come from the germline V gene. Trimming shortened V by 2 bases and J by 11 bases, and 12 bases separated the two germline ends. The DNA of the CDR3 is TGTGCCAGCAGTTTACCGCCTCAGGGGGCTTTCTTT. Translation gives CASSLPPQGAFF.

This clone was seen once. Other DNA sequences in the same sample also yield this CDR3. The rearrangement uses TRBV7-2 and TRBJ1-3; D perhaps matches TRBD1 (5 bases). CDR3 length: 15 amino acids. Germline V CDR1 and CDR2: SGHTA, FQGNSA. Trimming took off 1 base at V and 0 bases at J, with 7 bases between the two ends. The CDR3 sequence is CASSLGGGSGNTIYF. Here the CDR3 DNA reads TGTGCCAGCAGCTTAGGGGGGGGCTCTGGAAACACCATATATTTT.

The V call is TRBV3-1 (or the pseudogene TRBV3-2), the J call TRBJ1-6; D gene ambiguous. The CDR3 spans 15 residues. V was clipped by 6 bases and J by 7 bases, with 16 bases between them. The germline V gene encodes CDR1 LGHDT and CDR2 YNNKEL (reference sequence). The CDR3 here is CASSLGGSLNSPLHF. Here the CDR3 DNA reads TGTGCCAGCAGTTTGGGAGGTTCGCTGAATTCACCCCTCCACTTT.

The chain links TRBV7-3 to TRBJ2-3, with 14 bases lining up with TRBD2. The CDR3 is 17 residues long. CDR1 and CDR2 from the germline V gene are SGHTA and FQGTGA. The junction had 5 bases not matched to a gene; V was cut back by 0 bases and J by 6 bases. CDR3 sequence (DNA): TGTGCCAGCAGCTTAACGGGACTAGCGGGAGTAACCGATACGCAGTATTTT. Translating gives CASSLTGLAGVTDTQYF.

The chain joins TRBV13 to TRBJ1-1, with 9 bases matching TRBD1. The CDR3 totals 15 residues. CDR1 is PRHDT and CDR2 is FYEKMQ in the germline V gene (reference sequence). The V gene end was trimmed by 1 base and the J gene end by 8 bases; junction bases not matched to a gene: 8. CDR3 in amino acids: CASSLDSGQGSEAFF. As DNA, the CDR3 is TGTGCCAGCAGCTTAGATTCGGGACAGGGTTCCGAAGCTTTCTTT.

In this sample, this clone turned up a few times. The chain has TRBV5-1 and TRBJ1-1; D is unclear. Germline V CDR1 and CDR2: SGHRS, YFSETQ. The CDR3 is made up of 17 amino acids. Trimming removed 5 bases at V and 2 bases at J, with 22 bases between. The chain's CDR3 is CASSLRAQGRTNTEAFF. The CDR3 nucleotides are TGCGCCAGCAGTCTCCGGGCTCAAGGACGGACTAACACTGAAGCTTTCTTT.